The subject of this entry is one T cell receptor (beta chain). Its antigen is unknown. The CDR3 consists of 15 residues. Trimming took off 3 bases at V and 1 base at J, with 12 bases between the two ends. The germline V gene has CDR1 SGHVS and CDR2 FNYEAQ. These data come from a study of cytomegalovirus exposure and HLA in healthy donors. Assay used: immunoSEQ multiplex PCR; TCRdb lists only in-frame clones, some missing. Seen here are 80,000 to 100,000 clones, around 85% observed once, and the top ten hold 3% to 4.5%. Study observations and caveats: As confirmed in vitro, a few CMV-associated chains were specific for CMV antigens.

The sequence was obtained from a woman in her twenties or thirties in good health and CMV-seronegative. The sequencing input was PBMCs. The V and J genes are TRBV7-6 and TRBJ2-5; D unclear. The CDR3 protein is CASSLSVQFQETQYF. CDR3 nucleotide sequence: TGTGCCAGCAGCTTGTCAGTACAGTTCCAAGAGACCCAGTACTTC.